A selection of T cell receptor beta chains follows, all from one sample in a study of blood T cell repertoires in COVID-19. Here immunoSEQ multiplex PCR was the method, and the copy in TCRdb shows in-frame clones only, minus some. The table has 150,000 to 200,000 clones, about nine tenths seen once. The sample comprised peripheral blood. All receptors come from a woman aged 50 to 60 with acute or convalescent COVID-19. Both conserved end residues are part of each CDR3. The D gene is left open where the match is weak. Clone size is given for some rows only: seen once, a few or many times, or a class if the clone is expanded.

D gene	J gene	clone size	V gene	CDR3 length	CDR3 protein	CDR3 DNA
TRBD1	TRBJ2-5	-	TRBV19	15	CASSPQGWGKETQYF	TGTGCCAGTAGCCCACAGGGGTGGGGGAAAGAGACCCAGTACTTC
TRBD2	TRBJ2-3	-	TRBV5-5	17	CASSATSTSGGPGTQYF	TGTGCCAGCAGCGCGACCTCGACTAGCGGGGGGCCGGGTACGCAGTATTTT
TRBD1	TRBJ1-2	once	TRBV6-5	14	CASSYLTGVDGYTF	TGTGCCAGCAGTTACTTGACAGGGGTGGATGGCTACACCTTC
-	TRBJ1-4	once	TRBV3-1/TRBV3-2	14	CASSPESGGEKLFF	TGTGCCAGCAGCCCAGAGTCGGGGGGTGAAAAACTGTTTTTT
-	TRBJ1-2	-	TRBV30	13	CAWSLDRNYGYTF	TGTGCCTGGAGTCTAGACAGGAACTATGGCTACACCTTC
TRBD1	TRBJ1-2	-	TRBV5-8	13	CASSNRGYDGYTF	TGTGCCAGCAGCAACAGGGGATACGATGGCTACACCTTC
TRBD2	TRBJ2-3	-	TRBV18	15	CASRRTSSSTDTQYF	TGTGCCAGCCGTAGGACTAGTAGCAGCACAGATACGCAGTATTTT
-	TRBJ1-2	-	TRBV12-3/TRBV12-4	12	CASSLHAGGYTF	TGTGCCAGCAGCCTACATGCGGGTGGCTACACCTTC
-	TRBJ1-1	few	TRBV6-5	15	CASSYSAAGNTEAFF	TGTGCCAGCAGTTACTCGGCTGCGGGGAACACTGAAGCTTTCTTT
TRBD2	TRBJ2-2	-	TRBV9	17	CASSSGTSGGNTGELFF	TGTGCCAGCAGCTCAGGGACTAGCGGGGGAAACACCGGGGAGCTGTTTTTT
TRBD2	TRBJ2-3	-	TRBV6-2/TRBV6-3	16	CASSLLAGGPGDTQYF	TGTGCCAGCAGTTTACTAGCGGGGGGGCCAGGAGATACGCAGTATTTT
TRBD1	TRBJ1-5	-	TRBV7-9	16	CASSQNQGASNQPQHF	TGTGCCAGCAGCCAAAATCAGGGGGCTAGCAATCAGCCCCAGCATTTT
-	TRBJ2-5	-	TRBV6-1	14	CASSEDGIQETQYF	TGTGCCAGCAGTGAAGACGGGATTCAAGAGACCCAGTACTTC
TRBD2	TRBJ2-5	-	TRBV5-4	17	CASSLDPSTSAWETQYF	TGTGCCAGCAGCTTGGATCCCTCGACTAGCGCCTGGGAGACCCAGTACTTC
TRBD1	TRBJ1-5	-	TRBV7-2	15	CASSLGTVVLGPQHF	TGTGCCAGCAGCTTGGGGACAGTGGTCTTAGGGCCCCAGCATTTT
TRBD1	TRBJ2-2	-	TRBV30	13	CAWNRQGDGELFF	TGTGCCTGGAATCGACAGGGAGACGGGGAGCTGTTTTTT